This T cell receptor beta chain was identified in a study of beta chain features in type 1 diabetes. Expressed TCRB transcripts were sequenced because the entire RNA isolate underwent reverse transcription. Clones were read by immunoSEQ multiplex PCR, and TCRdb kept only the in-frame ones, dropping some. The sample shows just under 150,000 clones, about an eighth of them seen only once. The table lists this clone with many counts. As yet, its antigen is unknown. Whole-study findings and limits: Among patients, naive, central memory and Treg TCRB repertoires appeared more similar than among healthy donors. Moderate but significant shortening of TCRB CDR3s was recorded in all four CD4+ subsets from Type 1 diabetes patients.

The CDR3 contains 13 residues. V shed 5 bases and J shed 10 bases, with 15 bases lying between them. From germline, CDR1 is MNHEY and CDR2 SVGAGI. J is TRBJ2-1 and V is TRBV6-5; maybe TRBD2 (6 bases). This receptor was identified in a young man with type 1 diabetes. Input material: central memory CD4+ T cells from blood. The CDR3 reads CASSPPGGAEQFF. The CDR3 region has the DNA TGTGCCAGCAGTCCCCCGGGCGGGGCAGAGCAGTTCTTC.